This T cell receptor beta chain was obtained from a study of T cells in Graves' hyperthyroidism and ophthalmopathy. General study results and limits: Most thyroid clonotypes that were expanded above 0.001 also turned up in blood. The model made its ophthalmopathy prediction, and onset followed a median approximately six months later.

Template material for amplifying TCR beta CDR3 regions consisted of RNA transcripts. A set of HTBI primers served as the primers for a first-round RT-PCR of the TCR CDR3. TCRdb recomputed calls from the multiplex PCR reads with MiXCR, one row per CDR3 protein. The sample includes 500,000 to 600,000 distinct CDR3 sequences, roughly 17% of them seen just once. Lactation, pregnancy, other autoimmune disease or uncontrolled infection excluded patients. Based on clinical symptoms, serum thyroxine and TRAb, thyroid ultrasound and orbital computed tomography, diagnoses were reached. Germline V gene sequence: CDR1 KGHDR, CDR2 SFDVKD. The CDR3 runs 15 residues. Trimming removed 3 bases from V and 1 base from J, with 10 bases in between. This clonotype was seen ten or more times. Its antigen is not known.

The TCR was taken from a woman under 30 with Graves' hyperthyroidism. The chain has TRBV24-1 and TRBJ2-3; TRBD2 is a possible D gene (5 bases). The sequencing input was blood. CDR3 nucleotide sequence: TGTGCCACCAGTGATATGACTAACGGCACAGATACGCAGTATTTT. Translation: CATSDMTNGTDTQYF.